Listed below are T cell receptor beta chains from one sample, sequenced in a study of shared T cell receptors in the human thymus. Clones were sequenced by immunoSEQ multiplex PCR, and TCRdb holds only the in-frame ones, with some missing. The sample carries some 640,000 clones, more than 75% recorded once. These data are also associated with another study on human thymus T cells.

Sequencing input: thymocytes. The receptors stem from a boy in the first two years of life with a congenital heart defect. Both conserved end residues are part of each CDR3. The D gene is left open where the match is weak. Only some rows state a clone size, as once, few, many or a class for expanded clones.

j_gene,v_gene,d_gene,abundance,CDR3aa,CDR3nt
TRBJ2-4,TRBV2,.,once,CASRVPVGVAKNIQYF,TGTGCCAGCAGAGTGCCTGTAGGAGTAGCCAAAAACATTCAGTACTTC
TRBJ2-7,TRBV6-4,.,.,CASRRQHTIYEQYF,TGTGCCAGCAGACGACAGCATACCATCTACGAGCAGTACTTC
TRBJ2-5,TRBV5-6,TRBD1,few,CASSGPGQSQETQYF,TGTGCCAGCAGCGGGCCGGGACAGTCTCAAGAGACCCAGTACTTC
TRBJ2-3,TRBV7-2,.,.,CASSPPGGGEHTQYF,TGTGCCAGCAGCCCCCCAGGGGGAGGAGAGCATACGCAGTATTTT
TRBJ2-7,TRBV5-5,.,few,CASSLVTTGTTYEQYF,TGTGCCAGCAGCTTGGTTACTACGGGAACAACCTACGAGCAGTACTTC
TRBJ1-1,TRBV6-1,.,.,CASSAGMNTEAFF,TGTGCCAGCAGTGCAGGGATGAACACTGAAGCTTTCTTT
TRBJ1-1,TRBV6-4,TRBD1,.,CASRPGTGGERNTEAFF,TGTGCCAGCAGACCCGGGACAGGGGGCGAACGGAACACTGAAGCTTTCTTT
TRBJ2-7,TRBV5-1,.,.,CASRAERAYSYEQYF,TGCGCCAGCAGAGCTGAGCGGGCCTACTCCTACGAGCAGTACTTC
TRBJ2-5,TRBV7-2,.,once,CASSLVPFGSQYF,TGTGCCAGCAGCTTAGTACCTTTCGGGTCCCAGTACTTC
TRBJ2-1,TRBV4-3,.,.,CASSQKSSSEQFF,TGCGCCAGCAGCCAAAAGAGTAGTAGTGAGCAGTTCTTC
TRBJ2-2,TRBV27,TRBD2,.,CASSLSSLAAEIHSTGELFF,TGTGCCAGCAGTTTATCCTCTCTAGCGGCGGAAATCCATTCAACCGGGGAGCTGTTTTTT
TRBJ2-7,TRBV7-2,TRBD1,.,CASADRGPGYEQYF,TGTGCCAGCGCGGACAGGGGACCCGGCTACGAGCAGTACTTC
TRBJ1-2,TRBV9,.,once,CASSVGQGFLDYGYTF,TGTGCCAGCAGCGTAGGTCAGGGGTTTCTTGACTATGGCTACACCTTC